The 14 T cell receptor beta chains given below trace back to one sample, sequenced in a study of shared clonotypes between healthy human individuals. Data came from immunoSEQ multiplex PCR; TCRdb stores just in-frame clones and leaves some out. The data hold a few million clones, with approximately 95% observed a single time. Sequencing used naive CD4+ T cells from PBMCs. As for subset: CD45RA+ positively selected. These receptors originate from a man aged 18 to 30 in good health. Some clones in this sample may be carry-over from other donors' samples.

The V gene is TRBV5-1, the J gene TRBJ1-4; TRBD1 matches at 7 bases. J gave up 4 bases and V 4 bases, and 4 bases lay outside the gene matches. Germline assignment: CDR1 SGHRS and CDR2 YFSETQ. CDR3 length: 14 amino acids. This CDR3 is CASSPRDSNEKLFF. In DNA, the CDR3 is TGCGCCAGCAGCCCCCGGGACAGTAATGAAAAACTGTTTTTT.

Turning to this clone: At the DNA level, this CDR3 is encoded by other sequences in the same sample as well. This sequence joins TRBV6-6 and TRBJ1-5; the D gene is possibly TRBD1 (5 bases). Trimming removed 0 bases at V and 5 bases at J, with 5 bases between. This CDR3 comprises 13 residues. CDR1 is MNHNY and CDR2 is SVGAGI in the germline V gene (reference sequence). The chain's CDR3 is CASSYSRDQPQHF. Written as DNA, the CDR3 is TGTGCCAGCAGTTACTCCAGGGATCAGCCCCAGCATTTT.

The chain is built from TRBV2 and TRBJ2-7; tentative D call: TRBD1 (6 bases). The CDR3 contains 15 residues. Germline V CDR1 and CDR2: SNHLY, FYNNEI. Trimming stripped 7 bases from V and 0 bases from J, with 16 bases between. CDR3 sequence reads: CASNPQGGGSYEQYF. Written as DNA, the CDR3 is TGTGCCAGCAATCCACAGGGTGGTGGCTCCTACGAGCAGTACTTC.

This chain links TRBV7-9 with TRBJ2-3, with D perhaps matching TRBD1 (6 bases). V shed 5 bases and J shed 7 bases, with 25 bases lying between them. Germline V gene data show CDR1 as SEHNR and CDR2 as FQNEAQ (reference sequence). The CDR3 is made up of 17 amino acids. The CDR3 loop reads CASSPNGRGPARNTQYF. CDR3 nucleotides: TGTGCCAGCAGCCCCAATGGCAGGGGCCCCGCACGGAATACGCAGTATTTT.

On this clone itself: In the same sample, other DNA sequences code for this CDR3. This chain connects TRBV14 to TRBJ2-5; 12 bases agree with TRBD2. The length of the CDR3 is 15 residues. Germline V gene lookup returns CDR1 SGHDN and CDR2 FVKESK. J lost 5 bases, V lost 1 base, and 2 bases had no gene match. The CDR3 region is CASSQGLAGVETQYF. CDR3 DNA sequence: TGTGCCAGCAGCCAAGGACTAGCGGGAGTTGAGACCCAGTACTTC.

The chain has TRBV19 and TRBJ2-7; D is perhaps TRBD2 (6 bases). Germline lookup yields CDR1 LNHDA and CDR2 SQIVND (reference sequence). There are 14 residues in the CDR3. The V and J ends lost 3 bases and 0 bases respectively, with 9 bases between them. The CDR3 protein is CASSMAGGSYEQYF. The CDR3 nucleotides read TGTGCCAGTAGTATGGCCGGGGGCTCCTACGAGCAGTACTTC.

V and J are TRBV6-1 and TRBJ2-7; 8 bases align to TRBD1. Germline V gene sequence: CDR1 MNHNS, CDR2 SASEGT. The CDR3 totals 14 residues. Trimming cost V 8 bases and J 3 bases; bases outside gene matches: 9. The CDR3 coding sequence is TGTGCCAGCGGGCAACAGGGGGGATTCTACGAGCAGTACTTC. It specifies CASGQQGGFYEQYF.

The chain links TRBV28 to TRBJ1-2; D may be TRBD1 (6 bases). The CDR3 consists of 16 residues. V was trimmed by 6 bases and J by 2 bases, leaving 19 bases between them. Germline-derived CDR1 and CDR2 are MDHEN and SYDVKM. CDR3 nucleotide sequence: TGTGCCAGCAGCTACTTGCGGGGGGGCAACAACTATGGCTACACCTTC. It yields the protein CASSYLRGGNNYGYTF.

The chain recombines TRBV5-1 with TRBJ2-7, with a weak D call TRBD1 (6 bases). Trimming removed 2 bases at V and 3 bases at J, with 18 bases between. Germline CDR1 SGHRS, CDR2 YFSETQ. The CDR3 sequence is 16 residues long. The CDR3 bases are TGCGCCAGCAGCTTAACAGGGATGGGGCTAAACTACGAGCAGTACTTC. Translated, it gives CASSLTGMGLNYEQYF.

The chain's CDR3 is CASSLAPPGGADTQYF. Written as DNA, the CDR3 is TGTGCCAGCAGCTTAGCGCCTCCGGGAGGAGCAGATACGCAGTATTTT. V and J are TRBV7-2 and TRBJ2-3, with 7 nucleotides matching TRBD2. Per the germline V gene, CDR1 is SGHTA and CDR2 is FQGNSA. The CDR3 length is 16 residues. With V trimmed by 0 bases and J by 4 bases, 7 bases remained unmatched.

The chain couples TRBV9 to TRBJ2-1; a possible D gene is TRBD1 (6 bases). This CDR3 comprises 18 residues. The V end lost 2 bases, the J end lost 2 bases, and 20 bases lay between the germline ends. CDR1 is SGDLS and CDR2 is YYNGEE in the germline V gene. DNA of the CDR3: TGTGCCAGCAGCGTGGCCCTGACAGGCACCTCCCCCTACAATGAGCAGTTCTTC. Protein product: CASSVALTGTSPYNEQFF.

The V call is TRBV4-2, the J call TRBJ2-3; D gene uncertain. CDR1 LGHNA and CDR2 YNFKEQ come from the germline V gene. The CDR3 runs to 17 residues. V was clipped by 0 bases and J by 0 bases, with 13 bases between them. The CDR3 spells CASSQDAAGASTDTQYF. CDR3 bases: TGTGCCAGCAGCCAAGATGCGGCAGGAGCAAGCACAGATACGCAGTATTTT.

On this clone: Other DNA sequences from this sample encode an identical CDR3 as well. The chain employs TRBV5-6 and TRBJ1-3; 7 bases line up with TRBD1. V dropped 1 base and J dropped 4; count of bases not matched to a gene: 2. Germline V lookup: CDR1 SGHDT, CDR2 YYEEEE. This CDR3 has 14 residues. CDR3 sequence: CASSLRGPGNTIYF. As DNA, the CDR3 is TGTGCCAGCAGCTTGAGGGGGCCGGGAAACACCATATATTTT.

CDR3: CASSWRSGGANTEAFF. CDR3 DNA sequence: TGCGCCAGCAGCTGGAGGAGCGGAGGGGCCAACACTGAAGCTTTCTTT. V gene TRBV5-1 combines with J gene TRBJ1-1, with D possibly TRBD1 on 5 matching bases. This CDR3 region has 16 residues. CDR1 SGHRS and CDR2 YFSETQ come from the germline V gene. V was trimmed by 3 bases and J by 2 bases, leaving 17 bases between them. Drawing the rest from reference TRBV5-1 and TRBJ1-1, the complete variable domain is KAGVTQTPRYLIKTRGQQVTLSCSPISGHRSVSWYQQTPGQGLQFLFEYFSETQRNKGNFPGRFSGRQFSNSRSEMNVSTLELGDSALYLCASSWRSGGANTEAFFGQGTRLTVV.